A selection of T cell receptor beta chains follows, all from one sample in a study of blood T cell repertoires in COVID-19. Repertoires were generated with immunoSEQ multiplex PCR, while TCRdb's copy carries only in-frame clones and drops some. The repertoire holds 110,000 or so clones, with approximately 85% as singletons. Sequencing was carried out using peripheral blood. These receptor sequences come from a man aged 35 to 55 with acute or convalescent COVID-19. CDR3s leave out the opening cysteine and the closing phenylalanine or tryptophan. Not every row has a clone size; where given, it reads once, few, many or a size class.

CDR3	size	V
ASSLDPVGHRDNEKLF	NA	TRBV7-2
ASSHASGGAGELF	NA	TRBV3-1/TRBV3-2
ASSPRTFGQSSNYGYT	NA	TRBV6-6
ASSYGGTGNTIY	NA	TRBV6-5
ASSRTASSGANVLT	NA	TRBV6-4
ASSPQGNTIY	NA	TRBV7-9
AISESRQGSQETQY	once	TRBV10-3
ASSEQAIANYGYT	NA	TRBV6-5
ASSTHDRGLFYGYT	NA	TRBV7-9
ASSPGQANQPQH	few	TRBV5-1
AWMGGQAYGYT	once	TRBV30
ASSKGQGFNEQF	NA	TRBV7-3
ASSPGGTTNEKLF	NA	TRBV9
ASSQVRGGGGYT	NA	TRBV14
ASSRGPANTGELF	NA	TRBV4-1
ASSPVGGTEAF	NA	TRBV18
ASSQQTGVDNQPQH	many	TRBV19
ASSTSTGEDTIY	NA	TRBV5-1
ATRRGAGETQY	once	TRBV24-1
AWSRGPYEQY	NA	TRBV30
ASSLLGQGASEQY	once	TRBV18
ASSFRGLNGYT	NA	TRBV6-5
ASSLPLRGSTDTQY	NA	TRBV13
ASSGWTSGGSKQF	NA	TRBV5-1
ASSLGHSQYEQY	NA	TRBV7-2
ASSLNGAVDLTGELF	NA	TRBV5-6
ATWVQGVGGADTQY	NA	TRBV27
ASSQERQGLSGYT	NA	TRBV4-3
ATSDPGQGGVDTQY	NA	TRBV24-1
ASNSPGQGLPDTQY	NA	TRBV27
ATSKRQGDEQY	NA	TRBV24-1
ASTLGAVNYGYT	NA	TRBV6-5
ASSDTDKETQY	NA	TRBV12-3/TRBV12-4
ASSLQGRRGNTIY	NA	TRBV13
ASSFRGGDTQY	once	TRBV11-3
ASSQETGDSYEQY	few	TRBV4-3
ASSVGLGGAQDEQF	NA	TRBV9
ASSLSFGGPYEQY	NA	TRBV27
ASSPGTGFTDTQY	NA	TRBV7-6
ASSLRDIWNSGNTIY	NA	TRBV4-1
ASSELPGGNEKLF	NA	TRBV10-2
ATASSGGGETQY	NA	TRBV24-1